This TCR beta chain was retrieved from a study of blood T cell repertoires in COVID-19. In the study overall: From the United States, Italy and Spain came samples of acute and convalescent COVID-19. Sample material is recorded as cDNA or gDNA derived from T cells, B-cell-depleted T cells, or PBMCs.

The CDR3 runs to 15 residues. Trimming removed 10 bases from V and 2 bases from J; junction bases left unmatched: 8. CDR1 is MDHEN, CDR2 SYDVKM, per germline. As processed by the authors: From reference gene primer amplification, estimates of nucleated cell counts were derived. Measured with immunoSEQ multiplex PCR; TCRdb has only the in-frame clones, and not every one. V, J and clone size are taken as reported in that table, and D and trimming were inferred from the DNA itself. The sample contains 170,000 or so clones, 90% to 95% of which appear only once. The V call is TRBV28, the J call TRBJ1-5; 10 nucleotides agree with TRBD1. Sequenced sample: peripheral blood. This sequence was found in a man aged 45-65 years with acute or convalescent COVID-19. CDR3 amino acids: CATQTGTGGNQPQHF. CDR3 sequence (DNA): TGTGCCACCCAAACCGGGACAGGGGGCAATCAGCCCCAGCATTTT.